A selection of T cell receptor beta chains follows, all from one sample in a study of blood T cell repertoires in COVID-19. The table came from immunoSEQ multiplex PCR; TCRdb's copy has only in-frame clones and leaves some out. The repertoire holds more than 200,000 clones, with around 84% as singletons. The sample was PBMCs or T cells enriched from blood (not recorded which). These receptor sequences come from a man in his forties who had recovered from COVID-19. Each CDR3 is given with its conserved first and last residue. D genes are given only for firm matches. Clone size is not always given. Where it is, it says once, few, many or a class for expanded clones.

clone size: -
D gene: -
V gene: TRBV14
J gene: TRBJ1-2
CDR3 DNA: TGTGCCATCCCGCATCTGATACCTACCAGGAAGGGCTACACCTTC
CDR3 protein: CAIPHLIPTRKGYTF

clone size: once
D gene: -
V gene: TRBV7-8
J gene: TRBJ1-2
CDR3 DNA: TGTGCCAGCAACCTCGGATCAGGGGCTGATGGCTACACCTTC
CDR3 protein: CASNLGSGADGYTF

clone size: -
D gene: -
V gene: TRBV12-3/TRBV12-4
J gene: TRBJ2-5
CDR3 DNA: TGTGCCAGTGGCTTGTGGGAGACCCAGTACTTC
CDR3 protein: CASGLWETQYF

clone size: -
D gene: TRBD1
V gene: TRBV5-1
J gene: TRBJ1-5
CDR3 DNA: TGCGCCAGCAGCAATACAGGGGCTTTCGATCAGCCCCAGCATTTT
CDR3 protein: CASSNTGAFDQPQHF

clone size: -
D gene: -
V gene: TRBV30
J gene: TRBJ1-4
CDR3 DNA: TGTGCCTGGAGTGCAGGAGGGGAAAAACTGTTTTTT
CDR3 protein: CAWSAGGEKLFF

clone size: -
D gene: TRBD1
V gene: TRBV7-8
J gene: TRBJ2-1
CDR3 DNA: TGTGCCAGCAGCTCTCCTGGGACAGTGGGCTATGAGCAGTTCTTC
CDR3 protein: CASSSPGTVGYEQFF

clone size: many
D gene: TRBD1
V gene: TRBV4-1
J gene: TRBJ1-4
CDR3 DNA: TGCGCCAGCAGCCAACCGCGGGACAGGGGCTTAAAACTGTTTTTT
CDR3 protein: CASSQPRDRGLKLFF

clone size: once
D gene: TRBD2
V gene: TRBV9
J gene: TRBJ2-3
CDR3 DNA: TGTGCCAGCAGCCCATCCACAGCGGGAGCTTGGGCAGATACGCAGTATTTT
CDR3 protein: CASSPSTAGAWADTQYF

clone size: -
D gene: -
V gene: TRBV7-2
J gene: TRBJ1-2
CDR3 DNA: TGTGCCAGCAGCTTAGCGCGTACAGGGAACTATGGCTACACCTTC
CDR3 protein: CASSLARTGNYGYTF

clone size: -
D gene: -
V gene: TRBV7-9
J gene: TRBJ2-1
CDR3 DNA: TGTGCCAGCAGCACGGACTATTCCTACAATGAGCAGTTCTTC
CDR3 protein: CASSTDYSYNEQFF

clone size: -
D gene: TRBD1
V gene: TRBV9
J gene: TRBJ2-2
CDR3 DNA: TGTGCCAGCAGCGGACACCGACAGGGTGCGAACACCGGGGAGCTGTTTTTT
CDR3 protein: CASSGHRQGANTGELFF

clone size: -
D gene: -
V gene: TRBV7-2
J gene: TRBJ1-2
CDR3 DNA: TGTGCCAGCAGACCCGCAGGGGAGACCTATGGCTACACCTTC
CDR3 protein: CASRPAGETYGYTF

clone size: -
D gene: -
V gene: TRBV7-9
J gene: TRBJ1-3
CDR3 DNA: TGTGCCAGCAGCTCCCCCCCCAGCTCTGGAAACACCATATATTTT
CDR3 protein: CASSSPPSSGNTIYF

clone size: -
D gene: -
V gene: TRBV19
J gene: TRBJ2-1
CDR3 DNA: TGTGCCAGTAGCAAGATCCTAGGGGGAACCTACAATGAGCAGTTCTTC
CDR3 protein: CASSKILGGTYNEQFF

clone size: -
D gene: -
V gene: TRBV19
J gene: TRBJ2-6
CDR3 DNA: TGTGCCAGTAGTGACTCGCGCTCTGGGGCCAACGTCCTGACTTTC
CDR3 protein: CASSDSRSGANVLTF

clone size: -
D gene: -
V gene: TRBV7-2
J gene: TRBJ2-3
CDR3 DNA: TGTGCCAGCAGCCGTACAGGGCCCACAGATACGCAGTATTTT
CDR3 protein: CASSRTGPTDTQYF

clone size: -
D gene: TRBD1
V gene: TRBV5-4
J gene: TRBJ2-1
CDR3 DNA: TGTGCCAGCAGCTTGATGGCCGGGGGACAGGGTTCGTACAATGAGCAGTTCTTC
CDR3 protein: CASSLMAGGQGSYNEQFF

clone size: once
D gene: TRBD2
V gene: TRBV3-1/TRBV3-2
J gene: TRBJ2-1
CDR3 DNA: TGTGCCAGCAGCCTACAGCGGGGGTCCTACAATGAGCAGTTCTTC
CDR3 protein: CASSLQRGSYNEQFF

clone size: -
D gene: -
V gene: TRBV15
J gene: TRBJ2-6
CDR3 DNA: TGTGCCACCACTCTGGCCGGGGCCAACGTCCTGACTTTC
CDR3 protein: CATTLAGANVLTF

clone size: -
D gene: TRBD1
V gene: TRBV28
J gene: TRBJ1-5
CDR3 DNA: TGTGCCAGCAGACCCACAGGGGGGGGCGCCCATCAGCCCCAGCATTTT
CDR3 protein: CASRPTGGGAHQPQHF

clone size: -
D gene: -
V gene: TRBV30
J gene: TRBJ1-5
CDR3 DNA: TGTGCCTGGAGTGTAAGGGGAGGGGGTGAACAGCCCCAGCATTTT
CDR3 protein: CAWSVRGGGEQPQHF

clone size: -
D gene: -
V gene: TRBV4-1
J gene: TRBJ1-1
CDR3 DNA: TGCGCCAGCACGCTCGCTGCGGGGGGAACGACTGAAGCTTTCTTT
CDR3 protein: CASTLAAGGTTEAFF

clone size: -
D gene: TRBD2
V gene: TRBV6-4
J gene: TRBJ2-2
CDR3 DNA: TGTGCCAGCAGTGACATCCGGGGGGCCGGGGAGCTGTTTTTT
CDR3 protein: CASSDIRGAGELFF

clone size: -
D gene: -
V gene: TRBV5-4
J gene: TRBJ2-5
CDR3 DNA: TGTGCCAGCAGCCTCGACAGCCAAGAGACCCAGTACTTC
CDR3 protein: CASSLDSQETQYF

clone size: -
D gene: -
V gene: TRBV7-2
J gene: TRBJ1-1
CDR3 DNA: TGTGCCAGCAGCCAGACGGGCACTGAAGCTTTCTTT
CDR3 protein: CASSQTGTEAFF

clone size: -
D gene: TRBD2
V gene: TRBV5-1
J gene: TRBJ2-7
CDR3 DNA: TGCGCCAGCAGCCCAGGGACTAAGACCTTTTACGAGCAGTACTTC
CDR3 protein: CASSPGTKTFYEQYF

clone size: -
D gene: -
V gene: TRBV11-2
J gene: TRBJ2-3
CDR3 DNA: TGTGCCAGCAGCTTCGTACAGGGCCTGGGGTATACGCAGTATTTT
CDR3 protein: CASSFVQGLGYTQYF

clone size: -
D gene: -
V gene: TRBV7-9
J gene: TRBJ1-1
CDR3 DNA: TGTGCCAGCAGCTCTTACAGGGTCCTCGCGCCCGCTTTCTTT
CDR3 protein: CASSSYRVLAPAFF

clone size: -
D gene: -
V gene: TRBV10-1
J gene: TRBJ1-1
CDR3 DNA: TGCGCCAGCAGCGACCTACACAGTCGGGATAACACTGAAGCTTTCTTT
CDR3 protein: CASSDLHSRDNTEAFF

clone size: -
D gene: -
V gene: TRBV19
J gene: TRBJ2-1
CDR3 DNA: TGTGCCAGTAGTGCTACAGACAGCTACAATGAGCAGTTCTTC
CDR3 protein: CASSATDSYNEQFF

clone size: -
D gene: -
V gene: TRBV3-1/TRBV3-2
J gene: TRBJ1-2
CDR3 DNA: TGTGCCAGCAGCCGGAACGCGGACAGAAACTATGGCTACACCTTC
CDR3 protein: CASSRNADRNYGYTF

clone size: -
D gene: TRBD1
V gene: TRBV3-1/TRBV3-2
J gene: TRBJ1-1
CDR3 DNA: TGTGCCAGCAGCCAAGCCGACAGGGAGGCTTTCTTT
CDR3 protein: CASSQADREAFF

clone size: -
D gene: TRBD1
V gene: TRBV5-1
J gene: TRBJ1-2
CDR3 DNA: TGCGCCAGCAGCCACGGGACAGGGAATTATGGCTACACCTTC
CDR3 protein: CASSHGTGNYGYTF

clone size: -
D gene: TRBD1
V gene: TRBV19
J gene: TRBJ1-2
CDR3 DNA: TGTGCCAGTAGTCCTGGACAGGGGGGTAACTATGGCTACACCTTC
CDR3 protein: CASSPGQGGNYGYTF